This entry describes one T cell receptor (beta chain). The authors distributed each subset's genomic DNA evenly over several immunoSEQ plates. The input for sorted-subset replicate PCRs was approximately 210 ng DNA, around 30,000 T cell genomes. Per the authors' pipeline: Quality scores were absent from the junction-only immunoSEQ sequences, so filtering differed. Data came from immunoSEQ multiplex PCR; TCRdb stores just in-frame clones and leaves some out. V and J calls and clone size are given by that table; D and trimming were obtained from the DNA. The profile shows 2 million to 2.5 million clones, about nine tenths of them singletons. The sample originates from a study of shared clonotypes between healthy human individuals. Across the study: Per donor, three plates held CD4 naive cells, three held CD4 memory, two held CD8 naive and one held CD8 memory.

The V gene's germline CDR1 is GTSNPN and CDR2 SVGIG (reference sequence). V lost 3 bases, J lost 2 bases, and 8 bases stayed unmatched. There are 15 residues in the CDR3. The chain combines TRBV30 with TRBJ2-3, with 7 bases that match TRBD2. This sequence was found in a man in his late teens or twenties in good health. Some clones in this sample may be carry-over from other donors' samples. The specimen was naive CD4+ T cells from PBMCs. Subset reported: CD45RA+ positively selected. The CDR3 nucleotides are TGTGCCTGGAGACTCTGGACTAGGGACACAGATACGCAGTATTTT. As protein: CAWRLWTRDTDTQYF.